A selection of T cell receptor beta chains follows, all from one sample in a study of T cell responses to AZD1222 COVID-19 vaccine. The method was immunoSEQ multiplex PCR; TCRdb's version includes in-frame clones alone and lacks a portion of them. The repertoire holds roughly 140,000 clones, about 85% seen once, with 5.5% to 8% in the top ten. This sample comprised peripheral blood, obtained after recovery from COVID-19. The receptors come from an adult who had recovered from COVID-19. The CDR3 runs from the conserved cysteine through the conserved F or W. A D gene is named only where the DNA matches it firmly. The size field is filled for only some rows; it gives once, few, many or a size class.

v_call: TRBV30
d_call: NA
cdr3_length: 18
clone_size: NA
j_call: TRBJ1-5
cdr3_nt: TGTGCCTATCCGACGACCGCCGAGGAGGCCCAAAGCAATCAGCCCCAGCATTTT
cdr3_aa: CAYPTTAEEAQSNQPQHF

v_call: TRBV5-4
d_call: TRBD2
cdr3_length: 17
clone_size: NA
j_call: TRBJ2-3
cdr3_nt: TGTGCCAGCAGCTTGGCACCTAGCGGGGGGGTGGCAGATACGCAGTATTTT
cdr3_aa: CASSLAPSGGVADTQYF

v_call: TRBV7-9
d_call: TRBD1
cdr3_length: 15
clone_size: NA
j_call: TRBJ1-2
cdr3_nt: TGTGCCAGCAGCTTAGAAGGGGGACAGGCCTATGGCTACACCTTC
cdr3_aa: CASSLEGGQAYGYTF

v_call: TRBV12-3/TRBV12-4
d_call: NA
cdr3_length: 13
clone_size: NA
j_call: TRBJ2-7
cdr3_nt: TGTGCCAGCAGTTTAGTTAGTCTCCACGAGCAGTACTTC
cdr3_aa: CASSLVSLHEQYF

v_call: TRBV3-1/TRBV3-2
d_call: TRBD2
cdr3_length: 15
clone_size: NA
j_call: TRBJ2-1
cdr3_nt: TGTGCCAGCAGCCGGGGACTAGCGGGGCTCAATGAGCAGTTCTTC
cdr3_aa: CASSRGLAGLNEQFF

v_call: TRBV5-1
d_call: NA
cdr3_length: 13
clone_size: NA
j_call: TRBJ1-2
cdr3_nt: TGCGCCAGCAGCTTGGACGGGAGTGATGGCTACACCTTC
cdr3_aa: CASSLDGSDGYTF

v_call: TRBV5-6
d_call: TRBD1
cdr3_length: 16
clone_size: once
j_call: TRBJ2-1
cdr3_nt: TGTGCCAGCAGCTTGATAGGGACAGGGACTTACAATGAGCAGTTCTTC
cdr3_aa: CASSLIGTGTYNEQFF

v_call: TRBV14
d_call: TRBD2
cdr3_length: 15
clone_size: NA
j_call: TRBJ2-1
cdr3_nt: TGTGCCAGCAGCCTACTACTAGCGGGAGGAGATGAGCAGTTCTTC
cdr3_aa: CASSLLLAGGDEQFF

v_call: TRBV7-8
d_call: TRBD2
cdr3_length: 18
clone_size: NA
j_call: TRBJ2-3
cdr3_nt: TGTGCCAGCAGCTTAGGAGGGTCCAGCGGGAGGGCCGTAGATACGCAGTATTTT
cdr3_aa: CASSLGGSSGRAVDTQYF

v_call: TRBV18
d_call: TRBD2
cdr3_length: 16
clone_size: NA
j_call: TRBJ2-7
cdr3_nt: TGTGCCAGCTCACCAAACCCGGGGGGGTTGTCCTACGAGCAGTACTTC
cdr3_aa: CASSPNPGGLSYEQYF

v_call: TRBV6-1
d_call: NA
cdr3_length: 14
clone_size: once
j_call: TRBJ1-3
cdr3_nt: TGTGCCAGCAGCATCTCCCAGGGGGGAAACACCATATATTTT
cdr3_aa: CASSISQGGNTIYF

v_call: TRBV11-3
d_call: NA
cdr3_length: 14
clone_size: NA
j_call: TRBJ2-2
cdr3_nt: TGTGCCAGCAGCCCCCACCGAGACACCGGGGAGCTGTTTTTT
cdr3_aa: CASSPHRDTGELFF

v_call: TRBV6-6
d_call: NA
cdr3_length: 13
clone_size: few
j_call: TRBJ1-1
cdr3_nt: TGTGCCAGCAACATAGGGGCAACCACTGAAGCTTTCTTT
cdr3_aa: CASNIGATTEAFF